This T cell receptor (beta chain) was obtained from a study of cytomegalovirus exposure and HLA in healthy donors. Looked up from germline, CDR1 is MDHEN and CDR2 is SYDVKM. There are 17 residues in the CDR3. V lost 3 bases and J 1 base, leaving 16 bases between the germline ends. Use of 60 Vbeta and 13 Jbeta primers characterized the PCR. TCRdb keeps only in-frame clones here, not all; method: immunoSEQ multiplex PCR. The data hold under 150,000 clones, with approximately 78% observed a single time. The receptor comes from a woman aged 40 to 50 in good health and CMV-seropositive. Sequencing was performed on PBMCs. This sequence joins TRBV28 and TRBJ1-3; TRBD1 is a possible D gene (5 bases). The CDR3 reads CASSLAGGELSGNTIYF. The CDR3 DNA follows: TGTGCCAGCAGTTTGGCGGGGGGGGAGCTTTCTGGAAACACCATATATTTT.